The table lists the clone carrying this T cell receptor beta chain with many counts. This CDR3 has 13 amino acids. V was cut by 5 bases and J by 3 bases, with 10 bases left in between. The source of the sample is a study of T-cell reconstitution after alpha-beta-depleted transplantation in children. Unique molecular identifiers were incorporated into the prepared TCRbeta library. TCRdb itself ran the PCR reads through MiXCR, one entry per CDR3 protein. In the table there are 200,000 or so distinct CDR3 sequences, 5% to 6.5% of which are singletons. The V gene is TRBV12-3 or TRBV12-4, the J gene TRBJ2-5; possible D gene TRBD1, 6 bases. The source material was PBMCs, sampled before TCRalphabeta/CD19-depleted stem cell transplant. The sequence was obtained from a girl in the first two years of life with combined immunodeficiency, due to receive a stem cell transplant. The CDR3 reads CASSPNREETQYF. In DNA, the CDR3 is TGTGCCAGCAGTCCGAACAGGGAAGAGACCCAGTACTTC.